This passage covers 21 T cell receptor beta chains from one sample sequenced in a study of blood T cells in healthy people across ages. A J-beta primer mix and a sample-barcoded 5' primer were used in a second PCR of roughly 6 to 12 cycles. TCRdb analysed the 5' RACE reads with MiXCR anew, one entry per CDR3 protein. This table holds about 1.1 million distinct CDR3 sequences, 30% to 40% found once. The specimen was blood. The receptor source for this set is a man aged 18 to 29 in good health.

This chain links TRBV27 with TRBJ2-1; TRBD1 is a possible D gene (5 bases). The CDR3 is 16 amino acids. Germline-derived CDR1 and CDR2 are MNHEY and SMNVEV (reference sequence). The germline V and J ends were trimmed by 2 bases and 1 base, with 12 bases remaining between them. Here the CDR3 DNA reads TGTGCCAGCAGTTTACAGGGTAGTGCTTCCTACAATGAGCAGTTCTTC. Amino acids: CASSLQGSASYNEQFF.

This clonotype came up a few times. The CDR3 nucleotides are TGTGCCAGCAGGTCCCGGGTCGCTGGGGCCAACGTCCTGACTTTC. Amino acids: CASRSRVAGANVLTF. The V gene is TRBV6-5, the J gene TRBJ2-6, with D unresolved. Germline V lookup: CDR1 MNHEY, CDR2 SVGAGI. Between the trimmed V and J ends, which lost 6 bases and 2 bases, there was a span of 11 bases. The CDR3 is made up of 15 amino acids.

This clonotype was seen a few times. The chain recombines TRBV5-6 with TRBJ1-6; 10 bases fit TRBD1. The junction had 10 bases not matched to a gene; V was cut back by 5 bases and J by 8 bases. The CDR3 covers 16 residues. The germline V gene has CDR1 SGHDT and CDR2 YYEEEE. The CDR3 DNA is TGTGCCAGCAGTCGGTGGGGACAGGGGTCGTATTCACCCCTCCACTTT. Translated, it gives CASSRWGQGSYSPLHF.

The CDR3 loop is CASSPYWTGGEGGELFF. The CDR3 bases are TGTGCCAGCAGCCCGTACTGGACAGGGGGCGAGGGCGGGGAGCTGTTTTTT. The rearrangement joins TRBV3-1 to TRBJ2-2; 11 bases map to TRBD1. The ends lost 4 bases at V and 7 bases at J; junction bases unmatched: 11. The germline V gene has CDR1 LGHDT and CDR2 YNNKEL (reference sequence). The CDR3 is 17 amino acids.

This clonotype appeared a single time. At one of its ends the junction is not consistent with the germline gene, which may arise from a read error. This chain links TRBV4-3 with TRBJ1-6; D may be TRBD1 (5 bases). The CDR3 length is 14 residues. In germline, CDR1 is LGHNA, CDR2 YSLEER. CDR3 in DNA: TGCGCCAGCAGCCATGCGCAGGGTAATTCACCCCCCCACTTT. Translation: CASSHAQGNSPPHF.

This CDR3 is CASIARANYGYTF. The CDR3, as DNA: TGTGCCAGCATTGCGCGAGCTAACTATGGCTACACCTTC. The genes are TRBV2 and TRBJ1-2; no firm D call. This CDR3 is built from 13 residues. Germline-derived CDR1 and CDR2 are SNHLY and FYNNEI. Trimming cost V 7 bases and J 0 bases, with 9 bases left between them.

This clonotype was found a few times. V and J are TRBV20-1 and TRBJ2-7; possibly TRBD1 for D (5 bases). This CDR3 spans 12 amino acids. CDR1 is DFQATT and CDR2 is SNEGSKA in the germline V gene (reference sequence). The germline V and J ends were trimmed by 6 bases and 10 bases, with 19 bases remaining between them. The CDR3 loop reads CSATLDSVNQYF. Written as DNA, the CDR3 is TGCAGTGCCACCTTAGACAGTGTAAATCAGTACTTC.

This clonotype showed up just a few times. The V and J genes are TRBV6-4 and TRBJ2-3; D not certain. Germline V gene lookup returns CDR1 MRHNA and CDR2 SNTAGT. This CDR3 contains 13 residues. The V gene lost 0 bases and the J gene lost 6 bases, with 7 bases spanning the gap. The DNA for the CDR3 is TGTGCCAGCAGTGACTCTTTAGTGGATACGCAGTATTTT. It translates to CASSDSLVDTQYF.

This clonotype showed up just a few times. The chain couples TRBV20-1 to TRBJ2-3; 8 bases match TRBD2. The CDR3 totals 14 residues. J gave up 3 bases and V 5 bases, and 7 bases lay outside the gene matches. Per germline, CDR1 DFQATT and CDR2 SNEGSKA (reference sequence). The CDR3 loop is CSAARTSPTDTQYF. In DNA, the CDR3 is TGCAGTGCTGCAAGGACTAGCCCAACAGATACGCAGTATTTT.

As concerns this clonotype: Because the CDR3 is missing its conserved closing phenylalanine or tryptophan, this is likely a read error. The chain has TRBV4-2 and TRBJ1-2; weak D call: TRBD1 (5 bases). CDR1 and CDR2 (germline): LGHNA, YNFKEQ. Between the trimmed V and J ends, which lost 4 bases and 6 bases, there was a span of 12 bases. CDR3 length equals 13 residues. CDR3 nucleotide sequence: TGTGCCAGCAGCCTTGTAGGGGTCGATGGCTACACCCTC. This translates into CASSLVGVDGYTL.

The chain combines TRBV6-5 with TRBJ1-5; no definite D call. Germline CDR1 MNHEY, CDR2 SVGAGI. The CDR3 has 13 amino acids. The germline V and J ends were trimmed by 5 bases and 11 bases, with 16 bases remaining between them. The CDR3 sequence: CASSNGPGWSQHF. CDR3 DNA: TGTGCCAGCAGTAACGGACCGGGCTGGTCCCAGCATTTT.

This rearrangement joins TRBV24-1 to TRBJ2-2; tentatively, D is TRBD1 (6 bases). Deletions cut 3 bases from V and 4 bases from J, with 11 bases between. Germline-derived CDR1 and CDR2 are KGHDR and SFDVKD. The CDR3 loop spans 15 amino acids. The CDR3 DNA follows: TGTGCCACCAGTGATACAGGGCTGGCCACCGGGGAGCTGTTTTTT. Translating it yields CATSDTGLATGELFF.

The chain employs TRBV21-1 and TRBJ1-5; TRBD1 is the table's D call and was not checked against the DNA. TRBV21-1 is assigned pseudogene status. The CDR3 consists of 16 residues. Written as DNA, the CDR3 is TGTGCCAGCAGCCTCCGGGACACGGAAACCCATCAGCCCCAGCATTTT. Amino acids: CASSLRDTETHQPQHF.

This CDR3 reads CASSQDGAGKETQYF. In nucleotides, the CDR3 is TGTGCCAGCAGCCAAGATGGGGCAGGGAAAGAGACCCAGTACTTC. This rearrangement joins TRBV14 to TRBJ2-5, with a tentative D call TRBD1 (5 bases). Germline V gives CDR1 SGHDN, CDR2 FVKESK. The CDR3 sequence is 15 residues long. Trimming pared 0 bases from V and 3 bases from J, leaving 11 bases between.

This clonotype has more than one count but fewer than ten. The V call is TRBV3-1, the J call TRBJ1-2; 7 bases fit TRBD1. This CDR3 has 14 amino acids. Looked up from germline, CDR1 is LGHDT and CDR2 is YNNKEL (reference sequence). J gave up 3 bases and V 1 base, and 2 bases lay outside the gene matches. The CDR3 is CASSQGQGHYGYTF. The DNA for the CDR3 is TGTGCCAGCAGCCAAGGACAGGGACACTATGGCTACACCTTC.

This clonotype was counted only a few times. This chain links TRBV14 with TRBJ2-3, with D maybe TRBD2 (5 bases). CDR3 size: 17 residues. Looked up from germline, CDR1 is SGHDN and CDR2 is FVKESK. V was clipped by 0 bases and J by 6 bases, with 19 bases between them. The CDR3 DNA reads TGTGCCAGCAGCCAAGAAGGGTCAGGTTTGTGGACTGATACGCAGTATTTT. Translating gives CASSQEGSGLWTDTQYF.

In its sample, this clonotype was seen a few times. V is TRBV12-3 or TRBV12-4 and J is TRBJ2-1; a weak D match, TRBD2 (5 bases). The CDR3 spans 12 residues. V lost 2 bases, J lost 9 bases, and 8 bases lay in between. The DNA of the CDR3 is TGTGCCAGCAGTTTAACGGGAAGTGAGCAGTTCTTC. Its translation is CASSLTGSEQFF.

The chain joins TRBV7-2 to TRBJ2-7; D is possibly TRBD2 (7 bases). Trimming removed 1 base at V and 4 bases at J, with 17 bases between. From germline, CDR1 is SGHTA and CDR2 FQGNSA. The CDR3 contains 16 residues. The CDR3 bases are TGTGCCAGCAGCTTAGTTGGGGGGGGGCCTTCGTACGAGCAGTACTTC. Translation: CASSLVGGGPSYEQYF.

Concerning this clonotype: Given a much more abundant clone one base away, this may be a read error. This chain uses TRBV4-2 with TRBJ1-2; possibly TRBD1 for D (5 bases). The germline gives CDR1 LGHNA, CDR2 YNFKEQ. The CDR3 runs to 16 residues. Trimming took 5 bases from V and 0 from J, leaving 16 bases between them. CDR3: CASSKGGGKANYGYTF. Written as DNA, the CDR3 is TGTGCCAGCAGCAAAGGTGGGGGGAAAGCTAACTATGGCTACACCTTC.

The V and J genes are TRBV15 and TRBJ1-1; no firm D call. Between the trimmed V and J ends, which lost 5 bases and 4 bases, there was a span of 11 bases. This CDR3 spans 13 amino acids. In germline, CDR1 is LNHNV, CDR2 YYDKDF (reference sequence). The CDR3: CATSLPHTTEAFF. DNA of the CDR3: TGTGCCACCAGCCTTCCGCATACCACTGAAGCTTTCTTT.

This clonotype has a handful of counts. The J gene is TRBJ1-6, the V gene TRBV4-2, with unresolved D. The CDR3 runs to 13 residues. V shed 1 base and J shed 7 bases, with 5 bases lying between them. CDR1 is LGHNA and CDR2 is YNFKEQ in the germline V gene. The CDR3 region has the DNA TGTGCCAGCAGCCAAGGGCTCAATTCACCCCTCCACTTT. Its protein product is CASSQGLNSPLHF.